The clone carrying this T cell receptor (beta chain) was detected only a few times. Its antigen is not known. These data originate in a study of beta chain features in type 1 diabetes. Overall study findings and caveats: VDJ junctions from patients with type 1 diabetes contained fewer insertions and more deletions. In the patient group, naive, central memory and Treg TCRB repertoires seemed more alike than in the healthy donor group. TCRB CDR3s were moderately but significantly shorter in Type 1 diabetes patients in all four CD4+ subsets.

The CDR3 is made up of 16 amino acids. Germline lookup yields CDR1 SEHNR and CDR2 FQNEAQ (reference sequence). V lost 6 bases and J lost 0; bases outside the gene matches: 7. Via the markers CD45RO/CCR7/CD25/CD127/CD95/CD27, stem cell-like memory, regulatory, central memory and naive CD4+ cells were sorted. Investigators reverse transcribed all isolated RNA, so they sequenced expressed TCRB transcripts. Repertoires were generated with immunoSEQ multiplex PCR, while TCRdb's copy carries only in-frame clones and drops some. The sample holds over 650,000 clones; about an eighth are singletons and the top ten take roughly 0.04%.

The rearrangement joins TRBV7-9 to TRBJ2-1; 8 positions match TRBD2. The sample taken for sequencing was naive CD4+ T cells from blood. The clonotype originates from a man in his late teens or twenties with type 1 diabetes. The CDR3 bases are TGTGCCAGCAGTTCACTAGCGGCCAGCTCCTACAATGAGCAGTTCTTC. It encodes CASSSLAASSYNEQFF.